The 23 T cell receptor beta chains below come from one sample, sequenced in a study of cytomegalovirus exposure and HLA in healthy donors. Amplification used 60 Vbeta primers and 13 Jbeta primers. TCRdb's table, derived via immunoSEQ multiplex PCR, lists solely in-frame clones and lacks some. There are roughly 42,000 clones in the sample, with approximately 1.5% held by the top ten. Material: PBMCs. These receptors all come from a young man in good health and CMV-seronegative.

The chain employs TRBV6-1 and TRBJ2-3, with D perhaps matching TRBD2 (6 bases). The CDR3 consists of 17 residues. Trimming took 4 bases from V and 5 from J, leaving 22 bases between them. Germline loops: CDR1 MNHNS, CDR2 SASEGT. The CDR3 reads CASSALPLAGTIDTQYF. CDR3 DNA: TGTGCCAGCAGTGCACTCCCTTTGGCGGGGACGATAGATACGCAGTATTTT.

The chain combines TRBV2 with TRBJ2-7, with a tentative D call TRBD2 (6 bases). V lost 7 bases, J lost 6 bases, and 13 bases lay in between. The CDR3 contains 12 residues. Germline V gives CDR1 SNHLY, CDR2 FYNNEI. CDR3 loop: CASTPTRGEQYF. For the CDR3, the DNA is TGTGCCAGCACCCCGACTAGGGGCGAGCAGTACTTC.

The chain recombines TRBV6-1 with TRBJ2-7; TRBD2 matches 7 bases. This CDR3 region has 13 residues. The V gene's germline CDR1 is MNHNS and CDR2 SASEGT. Germline trimming cut 3 bases from V and 3 bases from J; bases unmatched to any gene: 2. CDR3: CASSERGSYEQYF. The CDR3 nucleotides are TGTGCCAGCAGTGAGCGCGGGAGCTACGAGCAGTACTTC.

This chain connects TRBV18 to TRBJ2-3; 10 nucleotides align to TRBD2. The CDR3 totals 15 residues. Trimming at V came to 3 bases and at J to 4 bases, leaving 4 bases not matched to a gene. Germline CDR1 and CDR2: KGHSH and LQKENI. CDR3 DNA: TGTGCCAGCTCACCCGTGCTAGCGGGAGCAGATACGCAGTATTTT. Encoded protein: CASSPVLAGADTQYF.

J is TRBJ1-1 and V is TRBV30, with D hard to call. The CDR3 runs to 15 residues. In germline, CDR1 is GTSNPN, CDR2 SVGIG (reference sequence). Trimming removed 1 base from V and 1 base from J, with 13 bases in between. In DNA form, the CDR3 reads TGTGCCTGGAGTGAACGAGGGATCTCGAACACTGAAGCTTTCTTT. This codes for CAWSERGISNTEAFF.

This chain connects TRBV19 to TRBJ2-1; 9 nucleotides line up with TRBD1. The CDR3 covers 13 residues. With 3 bases clipped from V and 9 bases from J, the junction kept 3 bases outside the gene matches. Germline lookup yields CDR1 LNHDA and CDR2 SQIVND (reference sequence). The CDR3 coding sequence is TGTGCCAGTAGTATGGGACAGGGAGTTGAGCAGTTCTTC. Amino acids: CASSMGQGVEQFF.

The genes are TRBV30 and TRBJ2-1, with 8 bases that match TRBD2. Losses at the gene ends were 3 bases for V and 8 bases for J; bases not matched to a gene: 12. CDR3 length equals 15 residues. Germline V gene sequence: CDR1 GTSNPN, CDR2 SVGIG (reference sequence). The CDR3 here is CAWSALAGPYDEQFF. The CDR3 nucleotides read TGTGCCTGGAGCGCATTAGCGGGACCCTATGATGAGCAGTTCTTC.

The V gene is TRBV29-1, the J gene TRBJ2-3; 9 bases map to TRBD2. CDR1 and CDR2 from the germline V gene are SQVTM and ANQGSEA. The CDR3 extends over 14 amino acids. J was trimmed by 9 bases and V by 5 bases; bases with no gene match: 12. CDR3 bases: TGCAGCGTTTTAGCGGGAGCTCTTGCCCGAACGCAGTATTTT. Translating gives CSVLAGALARTQYF.

The chain uses TRBV11-3 and TRBJ2-2, with 15 nucleotides matching TRBD2. This CDR3 spans 17 amino acids. From germline, CDR1 is SGHNT and CDR2 YENEEA. V lost 5 bases to trimming and J lost 5 bases; unmatched junction nucleotides: 6. The CDR3 reads CASSPGLAGGSTGELFF. CDR3 coding DNA: TGTGCCAGCAGCCCGGGACTAGCGGGAGGCTCTACCGGGGAGCTGTTTTTT. Based on the CDR3 plus reference TRBV11-3 and TRBJ2-2, the full variable domain is EAGVVQSPRYKIIEKKQPVAFWCNPISGHNTLYWYLQNLGQGPELLIRYENEEAVDDSQLPKDRFSAERLKGVDSTLKIQPAELGDSAVYLCASSPGLAGGSTGELFFGEGSRLTVL.

This chain links TRBV29-1 with TRBJ2-3; D is perhaps TRBD2 (7 bases). The germline V gene has CDR1 SQVTM and CDR2 ANQGSEA. The CDR3 loop spans 11 amino acids. Trimming took 8 bases from V and 6 from J, leaving 12 bases between them. This chain's CDR3 is CSSRGGDTQYF. The CDR3 DNA reads TGCAGCTCTAGGGGGGGGGATACGCAGTATTTT.

The chain links TRBV27 to TRBJ2-5; D remains ambiguous. The V gene's germline CDR1 is MNHEY and CDR2 SMNVEV (reference sequence). This CDR3 is 15 amino acids long. The V and J ends lost 4 bases and 1 base respectively, with 13 bases between them. In DNA form, the CDR3 reads TGTGCCAGCAGTTCCCTCCTTCCGTTCCAAGAGACCCAGTACTTC. It translates to CASSSLLPFQETQYF.

The gene calls are TRBV6-1 and TRBJ1-3; the D gene is possibly TRBD1 (6 bases). V lost 4 bases to trimming and J lost 4 bases, with 17 bases between them. CDR3 length: 16 amino acids. CDR1 is MNHNS, CDR2 SASEGT, per germline. CDR3 nucleotide sequence: TGTGCCAGCAGTGGGGGTATGGGGGCAGGAGGAAACACCATATATTTT. This sequence encodes CASSGGMGAGGNTIYF.

This chain links TRBV5-1 with TRBJ1-1, with D possibly TRBD1 on 6 matching bases. This CDR3 has 14 amino acids. The V end lost 4 bases, the J end lost 6 bases, and 16 bases lay between the germline ends. Germline V gene data show CDR1 as SGHRS and CDR2 as YFSETQ. CDR3 DNA sequence: TGCGCCAGCAGCCCGCGGACAGAAGCAGCTGAAGCTTTCTTT. This encodes CASSPRTEAAEAFF.

The chain joins TRBV5-5 to TRBJ2-7; TRBD1 matches 10 bases. The germline CDR1 and CDR2 sequences are SGHKS and YYEKEE (reference sequence). This CDR3 comprises 15 residues. V gave up 3 bases and J gave up 3 bases; unmatched junction bases: 6. Written as DNA, the CDR3 is TGTGCCAGCAGCTGGGGTCGGACAGGGGGCTACGAGCAGTACTTC. Translated: CASSWGRTGGYEQYF.

The chain combines TRBV28 with TRBJ2-7; 9 nucleotides match TRBD1. CDR3 length: 17 amino acids. V trimming: 6 bases; J trimming: 1 base; junction bases outside the gene matches: 13. CDR1 MDHEN and CDR2 SYDVKM come from the germline V gene. The CDR3 DNA follows: TGTGCCAGCAGCTTTCTAACCGGGACAGGGCAGTCCTACGAGCAGTACTTC. It codes for CASSFLTGTGQSYEQYF. The whole variable domain, remainder taken from reference TRBV28 and TRBJ2-7, is DVKVTQSSRYLVKRTGEKVFLECVQDMDHENMFWYRQDPGLGLRLIYFSYDVKMKEKGDIPEGYSVSREKKERFSLILESASTNQTSMYLCASSFLTGTGQSYEQYFGPGTRLTVT.

The chain carries TRBV5-1 and TRBJ2-7, with a possible D match to TRBD1 (6 bases). V lost 1 base and J 3 bases, leaving 11 bases between the germline ends. Looked up from germline, CDR1 is SGHRS and CDR2 is YFSETQ. The CDR3 is 14 amino acids. Written as DNA, the CDR3 is TGCGCCAGCAGCTTGCGTCAGGGGAACTACGAGCAGTACTTC. It codes for CASSLRQGNYEQYF.

The rearrangement joins TRBV18 to TRBJ1-6, with D possibly TRBD1 on 6 matching bases. CDR1 and CDR2 (germline): KGHSH, LQKENI. The V and J ends lost 2 bases and 3 bases respectively, with 11 bases between them. The CDR3 loop spans 16 amino acids. Here the CDR3 reads CASSPGGAIYNSPLHF. The CDR3 nucleotides read TGTGCCAGCTCACCAGGGGGGGCGATCTATAATTCACCCCTCCACTTT.

This chain links TRBV30 with TRBJ1-1, with D possibly TRBD1 on 5 matching bases. The germline V gene encodes CDR1 GTSNPN and CDR2 SVGIG (reference sequence). V was clipped by 2 bases and J by 5 bases, with 9 bases between them. There are 12 residues in the CDR3. CDR3 sequence: CAWSKGSTEAFF. The CDR3 DNA is TGTGCCTGGAGTAAGGGGTCGACTGAAGCTTTCTTT.

The chain joins TRBV6-1 to TRBJ2-5; 12 positions match TRBD2. The CDR3 is 17 amino acids. Per the germline V gene, CDR1 is MNHNS and CDR2 is SASEGT. Germline trimming cut 3 bases from V and 3 bases from J; bases unmatched to any gene: 8. The chain's CDR3 is CASSDTFRTSGKETQYF. In nucleotides, the CDR3 is TGTGCCAGCAGTGACACATTCAGGACTAGCGGGAAAGAGACCCAGTACTTC.

The chain has TRBV4-3 and TRBJ2-3, with D possibly TRBD2 on 7 matching bases. Trimming stripped 1 base from V and 4 bases from J, with 9 bases between. The CDR3 sequence is 14 residues long. CDR1 is LGHNA, CDR2 YSLEER, per germline. The DNA for the CDR3 is TGCGCCAGCAGCCAAGGAGGGGGGGCAGATACGCAGTATTTT. Translation: CASSQGGGADTQYF.

V and J are TRBV9 and TRBJ1-6; D call uncertain. The CDR3 has 17 amino acids. Looked up from germline, CDR1 is SGDLS and CDR2 is YYNGEE. V was cut by 0 bases and J by 0 bases, with 10 bases left in between. In DNA form, the CDR3 reads TGTGCCAGCAGCGTAGGGAACCGGAGCTCCTATAATTCACCCCTCCACTTT. This gives the protein CASSVGNRSSYNSPLHF.

The rearrangement joins TRBV5-1 to TRBJ2-3, with D possibly TRBD2 on 6 matching bases. Germline CDR1 reads SGHRS; CDR2 reads YFSETQ. V was shortened by 0 bases and J by 1 base, with 12 bases between the two germline ends. The CDR3 has 16 residues. The chain's CDR3 is CASSLDPGVGTDTQYF. The CDR3 DNA reads as TGCGCCAGCAGCTTGGACCCGGGAGTGGGCACAGATACGCAGTATTTT.

V and J are TRBV7-9 and TRBJ2-7, with 8 bases that match TRBD1. CDR3 length: 13 amino acids. Germline V gene lookup returns CDR1 SEHNR and CDR2 FQNEAQ (reference sequence). With 5 bases clipped from V and 4 bases from J, the junction kept 4 bases outside the gene matches. The CDR3, as DNA: TGTGCCAGCAGCCCACAGGGGGAGTACGAGCAGTACTTC. Translating it yields CASSPQGEYEQYF.